This T cell receptor beta chain was sequenced in a study of T-cell memory formation after mild COVID-19. Overall study results and limits: Clones that shrank (day 15 to 85) were balanced CD4/CD8, whereas later expanders leaned CD4+. Contracting clones localized mainly to CM and EM when CD4+ and mainly to EMRA when CD8+.

V was shortened by 0 bases and J by 7 bases, with 9 bases between the two germline ends. The germline CDR1 and CDR2 sequences are LGHNA and YSLEER. The CDR3 consists of 13 residues. cDNA libraries for TCR alpha and TCR beta, carrying sample barcodes and UMIs, came from 5'RACE with constant-segment primers. Each CDR3 protein is one row after TCRdb ran MiXCR on the 5' RACE reads. There are about 110,000 distinct CDR3 sequences in the sample; 15% to 20% occur only once, and roughly 6% lies in the top ten. This clonotype was counted only a few times. The antigen remains undetermined. The clonotype was recovered from a man between 18 and 29 years old who had mild COVID-19 (a few samples of this study predate the infection). Cell type and time point are not known. V is TRBV4-3 and J is TRBJ1-1; no reliable D call. The sequencing sample was made of PBMCs or a T cell subset sorted from them (not recorded which). The CDR3 is CASSQDLGSEAFF. The CDR3 region has the DNA TGCGCCAGCAGCCAAGATCTAGGCAGTGAAGCTTTCTTT.